These T cell receptor beta chains were read from a single sample in a study of blood T cell repertoires in COVID-19. Data came from immunoSEQ multiplex PCR; TCRdb stores just in-frame clones and leaves some out. The data show about 190,000 clones, roughly 90% seen once. Material: peripheral blood. The receptors were sampled from a woman aged 40 to 49 who had recovered from COVID-19. Each CDR3 is given with its conserved first and last residue. D genes are given only for firm matches. Not all rows give a size; the values are once, few, many and, for expanded clones, a class.

V gene	J gene	clone size	D gene	CDR3 protein	CDR3 DNA
TRBV6-4	TRBJ1-2	NA	NA	CASSAYGRSDYGYTF	TGTGCCAGCAGTGCCTACGGGAGATCTGACTATGGCTACACCTTC
TRBV9	TRBJ2-1	NA	TRBD2	CASSPTSGSHNEQFF	TGTGCCAGCAGCCCCACTAGCGGGAGCCACAATGAGCAGTTCTTC
TRBV30	TRBJ2-1	NA	TRBD2	CAWSAKGTSGSDEQFF	TGTGCCTGGAGTGCAAAAGGGACTAGCGGGAGCGATGAGCAGTTCTTC
TRBV19	TRBJ1-3	few	TRBD1	CASRPGQGNTIYF	TGTGCCAGTAGGCCGGGACAGGGAAACACCATATATTTT
TRBV21-1	TRBJ2-2	few	NA	CASSVGQGATGELFF	NA
TRBV27	TRBJ1-1	NA	NA	CASKGGGAIEAFF	TGTGCCAGCAAGGGTGGAGGGGCGATTGAAGCTTTCTTT
TRBV19	TRBJ1-2	NA	NA	CASSIQTQGYGYTF	TGTGCCAGTAGTATCCAAACTCAGGGCTATGGCTACACCTTC
TRBV20-1	TRBJ2-1	many	NA	CSAGNEQFF	TGCAGCGCGGGCAATGAGCAGTTCTTC
TRBV18	TRBJ1-6	NA	NA	CASSRLRGVNSPLHF	TGTGCCAGCTCACGTCTACGGGGGGTTAATTCACCCCTCCACTTT
TRBV14	TRBJ1-2	NA	TRBD1	CASSLGQGSLYGYTF	TGTGCCAGCAGCCTCGGACAGGGCTCACTTTATGGCTACACCTTC
TRBV24-1	TRBJ2-3	NA	TRBD1	CATSDTTGGSASTDTQYF	TGTGCCACCAGTGATACGACAGGGGGGTCCGCAAGCACAGATACGCAGTATTTT
TRBV3-1/TRBV3-2	TRBJ2-7	NA	TRBD1	CASSQVGGFYEQYF	TGTGCCAGCAGCCAAGTAGGGGGCTTCTACGAGCAGTACTTC
TRBV18	TRBJ2-7	NA	TRBD1	CASTNRGMSYEQYF	TGTGCCAGCACAAACAGGGGGATGAGCTACGAGCAGTACTTC
TRBV19	TRBJ1-2	NA	NA	CASSKDTGIRGYTF	TGTGCCAGTAGCAAGGATACAGGGATTCGCGGCTACACCTTC
TRBV20-1	TRBJ2-7	NA	NA	CSARGPFEQYF	TGCAGTGCTAGGGGGCCATTCGAGCAGTACTTC
TRBV27	TRBJ2-7	once	TRBD2	CASSFSTSGKGEQYF	TGTGCCAGCAGTTTCTCGACTAGCGGGAAGGGAGAGCAGTACTTC
TRBV6-2/TRBV6-3	TRBJ2-7	NA	NA	CASSRQVDYEQYF	TGTGCCAGCAGTAGGCAGGTAGACTACGAGCAGTACTTC
TRBV5-1	TRBJ2-7	NA	NA	CASSPSSAYEQYF	TGCGCCAGCAGCCCATCTTCCGCGTACGAGCAGTACTTC
TRBV19	TRBJ2-3	once	NA	CASSPPGVAQYF	TGTGCCAGTAGTCCGCCGGGAGTTGCGCAGTATTTT
TRBV6-2/TRBV6-3	TRBJ2-1	NA	NA	CASSYVLVHSSYNEQFF	TGTGCCAGCAGTTACGTACTGGTCCACAGCTCCTACAATGAGCAGTTCTTC
TRBV6-5	TRBJ2-7	NA	TRBD2	CASSKGTSGTYEQYF	TGTGCCAGCAGTAAGGGGACTAGCGGGACCTACGAGCAGTACTTC
TRBV5-1	TRBJ2-7	NA	TRBD1	CASSSRTGGVVQYF	TGCGCCAGCAGCTCAAGGACAGGGGGCGTTGTGCAGTACTTC
TRBV7-2	TRBJ2-1	NA	TRBD2	CASSLLAGGGVNEQFF	TGTGCCAGCAGCCTACTAGCGGGAGGAGGGGTCAATGAGCAGTTCTTC
TRBV6-5	TRBJ2-5	NA	TRBD1	CASSYGRDRDQETQYF	TGTGCCAGCAGTTACGGCCGGGACAGGGACCAAGAGACCCAGTACTTC
TRBV20-1	TRBJ2-1	NA	TRBD2	CSASSGGNEQFF	TGCAGTGCCAGTAGCGGGGGCAATGAGCAGTTCTTC
TRBV5-1	TRBJ2-2	NA	NA	CASSGQANTGELFF	TGCGCCAGCAGTGGTCAGGCGAACACCGGGGAGCTGTTTTTT
TRBV3-1/TRBV3-2	TRBJ2-1	NA	TRBD2	CASSHPGLAEYNEQFF	TGTGCCAGCAGCCACCCGGGACTAGCGGAGTACAATGAGCAGTTCTTC
TRBV30	TRBJ2-3	NA	NA	CAWSGASVADTQYF	TGTGCCTGGAGTGGAGCTAGCGTAGCAGATACGCAGTATTTT
TRBV30	TRBJ2-7	NA	TRBD1	CAWSVGQGNYEQYF	TGTGCCTGGAGTGTTGGACAGGGTAACTACGAGCAGTACTTC
TRBV15	TRBJ2-7	NA	NA	CATSRDTGSYEQYF	TGTGCCACCAGCAGAGATACAGGCTCCTACGAGCAGTACTTC
TRBV4-1	TRBJ2-7	NA	NA	CASSQESKESYEQYF	TGCGCCAGCAGCCAAGAATCGAAGGAGTCCTACGAGCAGTACTTC
TRBV9	TRBJ2-5	NA	TRBD2	CASSALGTSGSLLVETQYF	TGTGCCAGCAGCGCCCTTGGGACTAGCGGGAGTTTGCTTGTCGAGACCCAGTACTTC
TRBV3-1/TRBV3-2	TRBJ2-1	NA	TRBD1	CASSQPGQGASYNEQFF	TGTGCCAGCAGCCAACCGGGACAGGGGGCGTCCTACAATGAGCAGTTCTTC
TRBV10-3	TRBJ1-3	NA	NA	CAISEAAGNTIYF	TGTGCCATCAGCGAAGCCGCTGGAAACACCATATATTTT
TRBV7-3	TRBJ2-3	NA	NA	CASSSSSLMSHTQYF	TGTGCCAGCAGCTCCTCTAGCCTCATGAGTCATACGCAGTATTTT
TRBV18	TRBJ1-1	NA	TRBD1	CASSPRQGANTEAFF	TGTGCCAGCTCACCAAGACAGGGGGCGAACACTGAAGCTTTCTTT
TRBV5-6	TRBJ1-2	NA	NA	CASSNRDNLGYTF	TGTGCCAGCAGCAACCGGGACAATCTTGGCTACACCTTC
TRBV15	TRBJ2-1	NA	TRBD2	CATSRSGTSGMGNEQFF	TGTGCCACCAGCAGAAGTGGGACTAGCGGGATGGGTAATGAGCAGTTCTTC
TRBV6-6	TRBJ2-7	NA	NA	CASSSQRDKAYEQYF	TGTGCCAGCAGTTCCCAACGGGACAAGGCCTACGAGCAGTACTTC
TRBV6-5	TRBJ1-5	once	NA	CASSYRVGNQPQHF	TGTGCCAGCAGTTACCGGGTCGGGAATCAGCCCCAGCATTTT
TRBV5-8	TRBJ2-1	once	NA	CASSSGLSAVHEQFF	TGTGCCAGCAGCTCTGGTTTGAGCGCCGTCCATGAGCAGTTCTTC
TRBV6-5	TRBJ1-3	NA	TRBD1	CASSLDRIPGNTIYF	TGTGCCAGCAGCCTGGACAGGATTCCTGGAAACACCATATATTTT
TRBV4-1	TRBJ2-5	NA	NA	CASSQGAVGGETQYF	TGCGCCAGCAGCCAAGGAGCGGTGGGTGGAGAGACCCAGTACTTC
TRBV7-9	TRBJ1-1	NA	NA	CASSQTGFTEAFF	TGTGCCAGCAGCCAGACAGGATTTACGGAAGCTTTCTTT
TRBV6-1	TRBJ2-7	NA	NA	CASSENGGAYEQYF	TGTGCCAGCAGTGAGAACGGAGGGGCCTACGAGCAGTACTTC
TRBV27	TRBJ1-6	NA	NA	CASSLSRVDSSSYNSPLHF	TGTGCCAGCAGTTTATCGAGGGTAGACTCTAGCTCCTATAATTCACCCCTCCACTTT
TRBV7-9	TRBJ2-7	NA	TRBD1	CASSSQSRQGAYEQYF	TGTGCCAGCAGCTCCCAGAGTCGACAGGGAGCCTACGAGCAGTACTTC
TRBV11-2	TRBJ2-1	NA	TRBD1	CASSQDRVDEQFF	TGTGCCAGCAGCCAAGACAGGGTCGATGAGCAGTTCTTC
TRBV7-2	TRBJ2-1	NA	NA	CASSLAAQGNEQFF	TGTGCCAGCAGCTTAGCGGCGCAGGGCAATGAGCAGTTCTTC
TRBV6-2/TRBV6-3	TRBJ1-1	NA	TRBD1	CASSLGTVTEAFF	TGTGCCAGCAGCCTTGGGACAGTCACTGAAGCTTTCTTT
TRBV5-1	TRBJ2-2	NA	NA	CASSLDTSSPTGELFF	TGCGCCAGCAGCTTGGACACTAGCTCCCCCACCGGGGAGCTGTTTTTT
TRBV7-2	TRBJ2-7	NA	TRBD2	CASSALLAGPSSEQYF	TGTGCCAGCAGCGCCCTACTAGCGGGCCCCTCGTCGGAGCAGTACTTC
TRBV20-1	TRBJ2-1	NA	NA	CSASGGLPSYNEQFF	TGCAGTGCTAGTGGCGGTCTCCCTTCCTACAATGAGCAGTTCTTC
TRBV7-6	TRBJ2-3	NA	TRBD2	CASSDSGGRSTDTQYF	TGTGCCAGCAGCGACTCTGGCGGGAGAAGCACAGATACGCAGTATTTT
TRBV28	TRBJ1-2	NA	NA	CASSSPLIEGAYGYTF	TGTGCCAGCAGCTCTCCTCTCATCGAAGGGGCCTATGGCTACACCTTC
TRBV3-1/TRBV3-2	TRBJ2-7	once	NA	CASSLGGWGSYEQYF	TGTGCCAGCAGCCTTGGCGGGTGGGGTTCCTACGAGCAGTACTTC
TRBV19	TRBJ1-1	NA	NA	CASSIFGGGTEAFF	TGTGCCAGTAGTATATTCGGGGGTGGCACTGAAGCTTTCTTT
TRBV10-3	TRBJ1-1	NA	TRBD1	CAISVVGGLEAFF	TGTGCCATCAGTGTGGTAGGGGGCCTGGAAGCTTTCTTT